The table lists the clone carrying this T cell receptor (beta chain) with a few counts. This CDR3 has 15 residues. V was trimmed by 4 bases and J by 4 bases, leaving 15 bases between them. From germline, CDR1 is SGHRS and CDR2 YFSETQ. This record comes from a study of beta chain features in type 1 diabetes. On the study more broadly: The number of sorted cells examined across all samples was some 100 million.

The isolated RNA, all of it, was reverse transcribed, so expressed TCRB transcripts were what got sequenced. TCRdb's table, derived via immunoSEQ multiplex PCR, lists solely in-frame clones and lacks some. The sample has 250,000 to 300,000 clones; approximately 8% are singletons. CD4+ naive, central memory, regulatory and stem cell-like memory subsets were isolated by sorting on CD45RO/CCR7/CD25/CD127/CD95/CD27. The receptor's source is a woman aged 18-35 years in good health. The material sequenced was central memory CD4+ T cells from blood. V is TRBV5-1 and J is TRBJ2-1, with a possible D match to TRBD1 (6 bases). The CDR3 bases are TGCGCCAGCAGCCCCCAGGGGACGGTATACAATGAGCAGTTCTTC. It codes for CASSPQGTVYNEQFF.